The 6 T cell receptor beta chains below were found in one sample sequenced in a study of blood T cell repertoires in COVID-19. Sequencing was performed with immunoSEQ multiplex PCR; in TCRdb, only in-frame clones are kept and a portion is missing. Of approximately 150,000 clones listed, about 86% are singletons. The sequencing sample was made of peripheral blood. Source of these receptors: a woman aged 55-75 years with acute or convalescent COVID-19.

The chain has TRBV6-2 or TRBV6-3 and TRBJ2-7; D unclear. Germline V gives CDR1 MNHEY, CDR2 SVGEGT. Trimming shortened V by 0 bases and J by 7 bases, and 10 bases separated the two germline ends. This CDR3 spans 13 amino acids. This CDR3 is CASSYSITQEQYF. CDR3 bases: TGTGCCAGCAGTTACTCGATTACGCAGGAGCAGTACTTC.

This clone has only one observation. This chain connects TRBV6-5 to TRBJ1-2; D gene uncertain. Trimming removed 8 bases at V and 8 bases at J, with 18 bases between. The CDR3 has 13 amino acids. Germline V gives CDR1 MNHEY, CDR2 SVGAGI. CDR3 region: CASVLSYPIGYTF. CDR3 nucleotide sequence: TGTGCCAGCGTCCTTTCATACCCTATAGGCTACACCTTC.

The chain employs TRBV19 and TRBJ2-2, with 8 nucleotides matching TRBD1. CDR1 LNHDA and CDR2 SQIVND come from the germline V gene (reference sequence). The length of the CDR3 is 15 residues. Trimming removed 5 bases from V and 4 bases from J; junction bases left unmatched: 6. In DNA form, the CDR3 reads TGTGCCAGTAGTGTGAGGACAGGGAGCACCGGGGAGCTGTTTTTT. Encoded protein: CASSVRTGSTGELFF.

About this clone: The same CDR3 is also encoded by other DNA sequences in this sample. The chain carries TRBV28 and TRBJ1-5; TRBD1 aligns across 7 bases. V was pared by 6 bases and J by 1 base, with 3 bases of the junction left unmatched. Germline CDR1 MDHEN, CDR2 SYDVKM. The CDR3 is 14 residues long. The chain's CDR3 is CASRAGGSNQPQHF. CDR3 nucleotide sequence: TGTGCCAGCAGGGCAGGGGGAAGCAATCAGCCCCAGCATTTT.

The chain recombines TRBV10-3 with TRBJ2-5, with D possibly being TRBD1 (5 bases). Germline V gene data show CDR1 as ENHRY and CDR2 as SYGVKD. The CDR3 consists of 13 residues. V was pared by 4 bases and J by 3 bases, with 9 bases between. CDR3 nucleotides: TGTGCCATCAGTGCCTGGACAAAAGAGACCCAGTACTTC. Translation gives CAISAWTKETQYF.

CDR3 protein: CASSYGTGVVGYTF. The CDR3 DNA reads TGTGCCAGCAGTTACGGGACAGGGGTCGTAGGCTACACCTTC. V usage is TRBV6-5 and J usage is TRBJ1-2; 10 nucleotides line up with TRBD1. Germline CDR1 and CDR2: MNHEY and SVGAGI. The CDR3 extends over 14 amino acids. Trimming took 2 bases from V and 8 from J; bases not matched to a gene: 5.